The 25 T cell receptor beta chains listed next were all sequenced from one sample in a study of blood T cell repertoires in COVID-19. Measured with immunoSEQ multiplex PCR; TCRdb has only the in-frame clones, and not every one. The sample holds some 350,000 clones, more than 75% seen once. The sequencing input was peripheral blood. The receptors shown here come from a woman aged 18 to 35 who had recovered from COVID-19.

This chain connects TRBV10-3 to TRBJ1-1; 8 nucleotides match TRBD1. CDR1 and CDR2 (germline): ENHRY, SYGVKD. The V and J ends lost 6 bases and 4 bases, in that order; junction bases with no gene match: 7. The CDR3 contains 14 residues. Written as DNA, the CDR3 is TGTGCCATCAGGCATGACAGGGGTTCCACTGAAGCTTTCTTT. This codes for CAIRHDRGSTEAFF.

This chain connects TRBV30 to TRBJ2-2, with D possibly matching TRBD1 (6 bases). The CDR3 has 14 residues. The ends were cut back, 8 bases at V and 6 bases at J, with 19 bases in the middle. Germline values: CDR1 GTSNPN, CDR2 SVGIG (reference sequence). The CDR3 nucleotides read TGTGCCAGAGGGAGTAACAGGGATGCCGGGGAGCTGTTTTTT. Its translation is CARGSNRDAGELFF.

This clone was found once. The chain combines TRBV30 with TRBJ2-1; 10 bases map to TRBD2. Germline CDR1 reads GTSNPN; CDR2 reads SVGIG (reference sequence). With V trimmed by 0 bases and J by 8 bases, 16 bases remained unmatched. The CDR3 spans 18 residues. The CDR3 DNA follows: TGTGCCTGGAGTGTACTGGGGGCTAGCGGGAGCCTCCGGGATGAGCAGTTCTTC. Translating gives CAWSVLGASGSLRDEQFF.

The chain employs TRBV15 and TRBJ1-2; TRBD1 is a possible D gene (5 bases). V lost 4 bases, J lost 3 bases, and 12 bases lay in between. Per germline, CDR1 LNHNV and CDR2 YYDKDF (reference sequence). This CDR3 has 14 amino acids. The CDR3 loop reads CATSTGGVDYGYTF. The CDR3 DNA sequence: TGTGCCACCAGCACTGGGGGGGTTGACTATGGCTACACCTTC.

The J gene is TRBJ2-1, the V gene TRBV5-4; weak D call: TRBD1 (5 bases). The ends were cut back, 0 bases at V and 3 bases at J, with 16 bases in the middle. Germline-derived CDR1 and CDR2 are SGHNT and YYREEE (reference sequence). CDR3 size: 17 residues. CDR3 DNA sequence: TGTGCCAGCAGCTTGGGCGCTCAGGGATCCCGCTACAATGAGCAGTTCTTC. Its protein product is CASSLGAQGSRYNEQFF.

The chain employs TRBV9 and TRBJ1-2; D not resolved. Germline V gene data show CDR1 as SGDLS and CDR2 as YYNGEE. The CDR3 extends over 13 amino acids. The ends were cut back, 0 bases at V and 1 base at J, with 4 bases in the middle. The CDR3 spells CASSVDGNYGYTF. CDR3 coding DNA: TGTGCCAGCAGCGTAGACGGTAACTATGGCTACACCTTC.

CDR3 in DNA: TGTGCCAGCAGCCTGGGAGGTAGCAATCAGCCCCAGCATTTT. It codes for CASSLGGSNQPQHF. The rearrangement uses TRBV6-2 or TRBV6-3 and TRBJ1-5; no reliable D call. The CDR3 is made up of 14 amino acids. Trimming took 6 bases from V and 0 from J, leaving 9 bases between them. Germline CDR1 and CDR2: MNHEY and SVGEGT.

This clone was seen only a few times. The chain carries TRBV6-2 or TRBV6-3 and TRBJ2-1, with 10 bases matching TRBD2. This CDR3 is 15 amino acids long. Per the germline V gene, CDR1 is MNHEY and CDR2 is SVGEGT. The junction had 11 bases not matched to a gene; V was cut back by 6 bases and J by 9 bases. The CDR3 protein is CASSLVLAGAGEQFF. The CDR3 DNA sequence: TGTGCCAGCAGCCTCGTCCTAGCGGGAGCGGGTGAGCAGTTCTTC.

The J gene is TRBJ1-2, the V gene TRBV7-2, with a possible D match to TRBD1 (5 bases). V lost 1 base, J lost 8 bases, and 14 bases lay in between. CDR1 SGHTA and CDR2 FQGNSA come from the germline V gene. CDR3 length: 14 amino acids. The CDR3 DNA is TGTGCCAGCAGCTTAGATACAGGATCGGGCGGCTACACCTTC. It encodes CASSLDTGSGGYTF.

This rearrangement joins TRBV5-5 to TRBJ2-5; TRBD1 aligns across 9 bases. J lost 4 bases, V lost 2 bases, and 9 bases had no gene match. The CDR3 loop spans 16 amino acids. Germline V gene sequence: CDR1 SGHKS, CDR2 YYEKEE (reference sequence). The CDR3 region is CASSFVGTGSRETQYF. CDR3 nucleotide sequence: TGTGCCAGCAGCTTCGTGGGGACAGGGAGCAGAGAGACCCAGTACTTC.

The rearrangement joins TRBV6-2 or TRBV6-3 to TRBJ2-2; 14 bases agree with TRBD2. The CDR3 runs to 17 residues. Germline trimming cut 5 bases from V and 7 bases from J; bases unmatched to any gene: 9. Germline V gene sequence: CDR1 MNHEY, CDR2 SVGEGT. CDR3 residues: CASSDFWTSGRNGELFF. As DNA, the CDR3 is TGTGCCAGCAGTGATTTTTGGACTAGCGGGAGGAACGGGGAGCTGTTTTTT.

The chain joins TRBV14 to TRBJ1-1; weak D call: TRBD1 (6 bases). The CDR3 runs 15 residues. The V end lost 3 bases, the J end lost 0 bases, and 11 bases lay between the germline ends. Looked up from germline, CDR1 is SGHDN and CDR2 is FVKESK. The CDR3 sequence is CASSHLDRMNTEAFF. CDR3 nucleotide sequence: TGTGCCAGCAGCCATCTTGACAGGATGAACACTGAAGCTTTCTTT.

This chain joins TRBV14 and TRBJ2-7; D not certain. This CDR3 has 15 residues. V was clipped by 0 bases and J by 3 bases, with 12 bases between them. CDR1 SGHDN and CDR2 FVKESK come from the germline V gene. CDR3 amino acids: CASSQDWLVFYEQYV. The CDR3 DNA sequence: TGTGCCAGCAGCCAAGATTGGCTAGTGTTCTACGAGCAGTACGTC.

This clone has just one count. This sequence joins TRBV27 and TRBJ2-5, with TRBD2 matching over 9 bases. Trimming removed 5 bases from V and 4 bases from J; junction bases left unmatched: 14. Germline values: CDR1 MNHEY, CDR2 SMNVEV (reference sequence). The CDR3 loop spans 17 amino acids. CDR3 sequence (DNA): TGTGCCAGCAGTGTATATAGGGTAGCGGGAGCGTCAGAGACCCAGTACTTC. Amino acids: CASSVYRVAGASETQYF.

This clone was recorded once. This chain joins TRBV6-7 and TRBJ2-3; tentative D call: TRBD2 (5 bases). TRBV6-7 is an ORF, and what it does is uncertain. Deletions cut 2 bases from V and 4 bases from J, with 13 bases between. The CDR3 has 15 residues. CDR3 in amino acids: CASSYVILVPDTQYF. In DNA form, the CDR3 reads TGTGCCAGCAGTTACGTCATACTAGTACCAGATACGCAGTATTTT.

The table lists this clone with a count of one. The V call is TRBV15, the J call TRBJ1-1; 8 bases map to TRBD1. Germline V gene lookup returns CDR1 LNHNV and CDR2 YYDKDF (reference sequence). This CDR3 spans 14 amino acids. V shed 4 bases and J 1 base; nucleotides not matched to a gene: 2. CDR3 coding DNA: TGTGCCACCAGCAAAGGACAGGGGAACACTGAAGCTTTCTTT. Translating gives CATSKGQGNTEAFF.

In this sample, this clone turned up a few times. The chain combines TRBV2 with TRBJ2-5, with 9 nucleotides matching TRBD2. The V gene end was trimmed by 7 bases and the J gene end by 4 bases; junction bases not matched to a gene: 13. CDR3 length equals 16 residues. CDR1 SNHLY and CDR2 FYNNEI come from the germline V gene. In nucleotides, the CDR3 is TGTGCCAGCATGAAGAGTAGCGGGAGCGGGGTAGAGACCCAGTACTTC. Protein sequence: CASMKSSGSGVETQYF.

The chain couples TRBV7-2 to TRBJ2-1, with 7 bases lining up with TRBD1. Losses at the gene ends were 3 bases for V and 1 base for J; bases not matched to a gene: 12. CDR3 size: 18 residues. Germline CDR1 and CDR2: SGHTA and FQGNSA. The CDR3 here is CASSFISTGLRSYNEQFF. The CDR3 coding sequence is TGTGCCAGCAGCTTCATTTCGACAGGGTTGAGATCCTACAATGAGCAGTTCTTC.

The CDR3 spells CASSTGGGGTEAFF. The DNA for the CDR3 is TGTGCCAGTAGTACAGGGGGCGGTGGCACTGAAGCTTTCTTT. The chain combines TRBV19 with TRBJ1-1; 8 nucleotides match TRBD1. The trim removed 4 bases at V and 4 bases at J, leaving 5 bases unmatched. Germline lookup yields CDR1 LNHDA and CDR2 SQIVND (reference sequence). This CDR3 region has 14 residues.

The genes are TRBV4-1 and TRBJ1-5; D not resolved. Trimming removed 3 bases at V and 4 bases at J, with 7 bases between. The CDR3 is 13 amino acids. Germline V CDR1 and CDR2: MGHRA, YSYEKL. CDR3 nucleotide sequence: TGCGCCAGCAGCCAGCAGCGAAATCAGCCCCAGCATTTT. This translates into CASSQQRNQPQHF.

The CDR3 protein is CASSTATRTDTQYF. The DNA of the CDR3 is TGTGCCAGCAGCACTGCTACGCGCACAGATACGCAGTATTTT. The rearrangement links TRBV7-9 to TRBJ2-3; D gene uncertain. V lost 5 bases, J lost 1 base, and 10 bases lay in between. Germline V gene lookup returns CDR1 SEHNR and CDR2 FQNEAQ (reference sequence). This CDR3 contains 14 residues.

The rearrangement links TRBV12-3 or TRBV12-4 to TRBJ2-1; D call uncertain. V lost 6 bases, J lost 8 bases, and 14 bases lay in between. This CDR3 has 13 amino acids. The CDR3 spells CASSSDSIYEQFF. Written as DNA, the CDR3 is TGTGCCAGCAGCTCCGACTCTATCTATGAGCAGTTCTTC.

The V gene is TRBV6-4, the J gene TRBJ2-4; D is possibly TRBD2 (5 bases). Per the germline V gene, CDR1 is MRHNA and CDR2 is SNTAGT. Trimming stripped 9 bases from V and 4 bases from J, with 25 bases between. There are 17 residues in the CDR3. The CDR3 is CASLWPQKRKTKNIQYF. The CDR3 DNA is TGTGCCAGTCTATGGCCGCAGAAGCGGAAAACTAAAAACATTCAGTACTTC.

The chain has TRBV7-6 and TRBJ2-1; 7 nucleotides match TRBD2. The CDR3 is 15 amino acids. V shed 2 bases and J 3 bases; nucleotides not matched to a gene: 4. Germline loops: CDR1 SGHVS, CDR2 FNYEAQ. The CDR3 loop reads CASSLLPGGYNEQFF. The CDR3 nucleotides are TGTGCCAGCAGCTTACTTCCGGGGGGCTACAATGAGCAGTTCTTC. Together with reference TRBV7-6 and TRBJ2-1, the CDR3 gives the full variable domain: GAGVSQSPRYKVTKRGQDVALRCDPISGHVSLYWYRQALGQGPEFLTYFNYEAQQDKSGLPNDRFSAERPEGSISTLTIQRTEQRDSAMYRCASSLLPGGYNEQFFGPGTRLTVL.

This clone was seen a single time. The chain is built from TRBV11-2 and TRBJ2-7; 8 bases fit TRBD2. V dropped 5 bases and J dropped 1; count of bases not matched to a gene: 7. This CDR3 comprises 15 residues. CDR1 is SGHAT, CDR2 FQNNGV, per germline. The CDR3 region is CASSRTSGGSYEQYV. CDR3 DNA sequence: TGTGCCAGCAGCCGCACTAGCGGAGGGTCCTACGAGCAGTACGTC.